These 29 T cell receptor beta chains were sequenced from one sample in a study of beta chain features in type 1 diabetes. The authors reverse transcribed all of the isolated RNA, so sequencing captured expressed TCRB transcripts. Data came from immunoSEQ multiplex PCR; TCRdb stores just in-frame clones and leaves some out. This table holds 300,000 to 350,000 clones, approximately 8% found once. The material sequenced was central memory CD4+ T cells from blood. The receptors come from a woman between 18 and 30 years old in good health.

This clone has just a few counts. The chain carries TRBV18 and TRBJ2-2; 9 nucleotides agree with TRBD1. The germline V gene has CDR1 KGHSH and CDR2 LQKENI. V lost 4 bases to trimming and J lost 0 bases; unmatched junction nucleotides: 0. There are 15 residues in the CDR3. The CDR3, as DNA: TGTGCCAGCTCACGACAGGGGGCGAACACCGGGGAGCTGTTTTTT. Protein: CASSRQGANTGELFF.

This clone came up many times. This sequence joins TRBV7-2 and TRBJ2-5; D remains unclear. Trimming removed 4 bases from V and 2 bases from J, with 8 bases in between. This CDR3 has 13 residues. In germline, CDR1 is SGHTA, CDR2 FQGNSA. DNA of the CDR3: TGTGCCAGCAGCTCGGGCCCTCAAGAGACCCAGTACTTC. Translated: CASSSGPQETQYF.

This clone has ten or more counts. The CDR3 sequence is CASSWDSDGYTF. The CDR3 DNA sequence: TGTGCCAGCAGTTGGGACAGTGACGGCTACACCTTC. This chain links TRBV6-5 with TRBJ1-2, with 7 nucleotides matching TRBD1. CDR3 size: 12 residues. Germline CDR1 MNHEY, CDR2 SVGAGI. With V trimmed by 4 bases and J by 8 bases, 4 bases remained unmatched.

The table lists this clone with a few counts. J is TRBJ2-1 and V is TRBV11-1, with D possibly TRBD2 on 5 matching bases. Germline-derived CDR1 and CDR2 are SGHAT and FQDESV (reference sequence). The CDR3 is 14 residues long. V shed 3 bases and J shed 8 bases, with 14 bases lying between them. Here the CDR3 reads CASSFSSSSHEQFF. The CDR3 bases are TGTGCCAGCAGCTTTAGCTCTAGCAGCCATGAGCAGTTCTTC.

The rearrangement links TRBV28 to TRBJ2-2; perhaps TRBD1 as D (6 bases). V was pared by 8 bases and J by 6 bases, with 13 bases between. The germline V gene encodes CDR1 MDHEN and CDR2 SYDVKM. This CDR3 region has 13 residues. The CDR3 is CASADSIAGELFF. Written as DNA, the CDR3 is TGTGCCAGCGCGGACAGTATCGCCGGGGAGCTGTTTTTT.

This clone has just one count. This chain joins TRBV7-2 and TRBJ2-3; D perhaps matches TRBD2 (6 bases). V was cut by 5 bases and J by 6 bases, with 15 bases left in between. From germline, CDR1 is SGHTA and CDR2 FQGNSA. CDR3 length: 14 amino acids. DNA for the CDR3: TGTGCCAGCAGCCGGGACTTGCGCTGGGATACGCAGTATTTT. Residues: CASSRDLRWDTQYF.

This clone showed up just a few times. V gene TRBV18 combines with J gene TRBJ1-1, with D hard to call. The CDR3 extends over 13 amino acids. Germline loops: CDR1 KGHSH, CDR2 LQKENI. The V end lost 4 bases, the J end lost 1 base, and 7 bases lay between the germline ends. The DNA of the CDR3 is TGTGCCAGCTCACGGAAGGAGAACACTGAAGCTTTCTTT. This sequence encodes CASSRKENTEAFF.

This clone was picked up a small number of times. The rearrangement links TRBV18 to TRBJ1-2; D is undetermined. CDR1 KGHSH and CDR2 LQKENI come from the germline V gene. The V and J ends lost 2 bases and 8 bases respectively, with 18 bases between them. The CDR3 sequence is 15 residues long. The CDR3 protein is CASSPKAGSIEGYTF. The CDR3 nucleotides are TGTGCCAGCTCACCAAAGGCCGGCTCCATTGAGGGCTACACCTTC.

This clone turned up a few times. V gene TRBV7-9 combines with J gene TRBJ1-5; D call uncertain. Trimming cost V 1 base and J 5 bases, with 3 bases left between them. Germline CDR1 and CDR2: SEHNR and FQNEAQ (reference sequence). The CDR3 runs to 12 residues. For the CDR3, the DNA is TGTGCCAGCAGCTTAGACTATCAGCCCCAGCATTTT. It encodes CASSLDYQPQHF.

This sequence joins TRBV5-4 and TRBJ2-3, with 11 bases fitting TRBD2. The ends lost 4 bases at V and 3 bases at J; junction bases unmatched: 10. This CDR3 has 17 amino acids. Germline CDR1 reads SGHNT; CDR2 reads YYREEE (reference sequence). CDR3 sequence reads: CASSPDATSGTTDTQYF. The DNA of the CDR3 is TGTGCCAGCAGCCCCGACGCGACTAGCGGGACGACAGATACGCAGTATTTT.

This clone was seen a few times. This sequence joins TRBV5-4 and TRBJ1-1; tentatively, D is TRBD1 (6 bases). V lost 0 bases to trimming and J lost 3 bases, with 12 bases between them. The CDR3 loop spans 15 amino acids. Germline CDR1 SGHNT, CDR2 YYREEE (reference sequence). The CDR3 bases are TGTGCCAGCAGCTTGGACCCAGGGGCGGACACTGAAGCTTTCTTT. It translates to CASSLDPGADTEAFF.

The rearrangement links TRBV28 to TRBJ1-4; D gene uncertain. The CDR3 is 15 residues long. Germline V gene sequence: CDR1 MDHEN, CDR2 SYDVKM. V shed 2 bases and J shed 2 bases, with 9 bases lying between them. The CDR3 sequence is CASSLDLTTNEKLFF. In DNA form, the CDR3 reads TGTGCCAGCAGTTTAGATTTAACTACTAATGAAAAACTGTTTTTT. Looking up the rest from reference TRBV28 and TRBJ1-4 gives the full variable domain: DVKVTQSSRYLVKRTGEKVFLECVQDMDHENMFWYRQDPGLGLRLIYFSYDVKMKEKGDIPEGYSVSREKKERFSLILESASTNQTSMYLCASSLDLTTNEKLFFGSGTQLSVL.

This chain links TRBV5-4 with TRBJ1-1; 8 bases are a match to TRBD1. The germline V gene encodes CDR1 SGHNT and CDR2 YYREEE (reference sequence). J gave up 3 bases and V 4 bases, and 8 bases lay outside the gene matches. This CDR3 has 15 residues. The DNA of the CDR3 is TGTGCCAGCAGCCAAAAGACAGGGGCGTACACTGAAGCTTTCTTT. It yields the protein CASSQKTGAYTEAFF.

The chain combines TRBV23-1 with TRBJ1-4; D not resolved. TRBV23-1 is designated an ORF whose function remains uncertain. The ends were cut back, 5 bases at V and 7 bases at J, with 26 bases in the middle. The CDR3 has 18 residues. CDR3 amino acids: CASSVSPQQCRDGEKLFF. Here the CDR3 DNA reads TGCGCCAGCAGTGTTTCCCCCCAGCAGTGTAGGGATGGTGAAAAACTGTTTTTT.

This clone appeared a few times. This chain uses TRBV7-8 with TRBJ1-4, with 7 bases fitting TRBD1. Germline CDR1 SGHVS, CDR2 FQNEAQ. V shed 4 bases and J 4 bases; nucleotides not matched to a gene: 9. The CDR3 contains 16 residues. The DNA for the CDR3 is TGTGCCAGCAGCTCTAGGCGGGACAGAAATAATGAAAAACTGTTTTTT. Translating gives CASSSRRDRNNEKLFF.

The table lists this clone with a few counts. This chain links TRBV14 with TRBJ2-7, with D perhaps TRBD2 (5 bases). V lost 3 bases and J lost 3, with 21 bases in between. Germline V gene data show CDR1 as SGHDN and CDR2 as FVKESK. CDR3 length: 17 amino acids. The CDR3 bases are TGTGCCAGCAGCCACTCACAAGGGCTTAGCGCCGACTACGAGCAGTACTTC. Translation: CASSHSQGLSADYEQYF.

This clone was detected a few times. The chain employs TRBV7-3 and TRBJ1-2; maybe TRBD1 (6 bases). Germline CDR1 and CDR2: SGHTA and FQGTGA. V lost 0 bases, J lost 4 bases, and 6 bases lay in between. The CDR3 length is 13 residues. The DNA of the CDR3 is TGTGCCAGCAGCTTAACAGGGGGCTATGGCTACACCTTC. The encoded protein is CASSLTGGYGYTF.

This clone has just a few counts. The chain uses TRBV7-8 and TRBJ2-2; D may match TRBD1 or TRBD2 (5 bases each). V lost 8 bases and J lost 6, with 19 bases in between. The CDR3 totals 15 residues. Germline V gives CDR1 SGHVS, CDR2 FQNEAQ. The CDR3: CASLTTGLTAGELFF. The CDR3 bases are TGTGCCAGCTTGACTACAGGTTTGACTGCCGGGGAGCTGTTTTTT.

The chain couples TRBV5-4 to TRBJ2-6, with D possibly being TRBD2 (6 bases). The CDR3 sequence is 17 residues long. The V end lost 3 bases, the J end lost 0 bases, and 13 bases lay between the germline ends. Germline V CDR1 and CDR2: SGHNT, YYREEE (reference sequence). CDR3 in DNA: TGTGCCAGCAGCTACCCGGGACTGACCTCTGGGGCCAACGTCCTGACTTTC. It yields the protein CASSYPGLTSGANVLTF.

This chain joins TRBV4-2 and TRBJ2-7; TRBD2 is a possible D gene (5 bases). This CDR3 has 16 amino acids. The V gene lost 0 bases and the J gene lost 4 bases, with 16 bases spanning the gap. Germline CDR1 reads LGHNA; CDR2 reads YNFKEQ. The CDR3 loop reads CASSQDRSPEVYEQYF. In nucleotides, the CDR3 is TGTGCCAGCAGCCAAGATCGGTCCCCGGAGGTTTACGAGCAGTACTTC.

The CDR3 reads CASSYSQGSNEKLFF. The CDR3 bases are TGTGCCAGCAGTTACTCCCAGGGGTCGAATGAAAAACTGTTTTTT. The chain links TRBV6-5 to TRBJ1-4; a weak D match, TRBD1 (6 bases). The germline V gene has CDR1 MNHEY and CDR2 SVGAGI. This CDR3 is 15 amino acids long. V was trimmed by 0 bases and J by 5 bases, leaving 10 bases between them.

CDR3 sequence reads: CASSSGSGRANEKLFF. CDR3 nucleotide sequence: TGCGCCAGCAGCTCGGGATCAGGGCGTGCTAATGAAAAACTGTTTTTT. This chain links TRBV5-1 with TRBJ1-4; D may be TRBD1 (5 bases). This CDR3 has 16 amino acids. Trimming removed 3 bases from V and 3 bases from J, with 15 bases in between. Germline lookup yields CDR1 SGHRS and CDR2 YFSETQ.

The table lists this clone with a few counts. At one end, the junction sequence differs from germline, possibly due to a read error. The chain combines TRBV7-7 with TRBJ2-3; 8 positions match TRBD2. The CDR3 contains 17 residues. Germline assignment: CDR1 SSHAT and CDR2 FNYEAQ (reference sequence). The CDR3 spells CASSFGVIAGPEDTQYF. CDR3 DNA sequence: TGTGCTAGCAGCTTCGGGGTGATAGCGGGGCCGGAAGATACGCAGTATTTT.

This clone was found a few times. CDR3 region: CASSRGRDAEAFF. CDR3 sequence (DNA): TGTGCCAGCAGCAGGGGCCGGGACGCTGAAGCTTTCTTT. This chain links TRBV7-2 with TRBJ1-1; perhaps TRBD1 as D (5 bases). This CDR3 is built from 13 residues. V lost 5 bases and J lost 6, with 13 bases in between. CDR1 and CDR2 (germline): SGHTA, FQGNSA.

The sample holds many counts of this clone. The chain carries TRBV6-5 and TRBJ1-2; no clear D gene. The CDR3 has 14 amino acids. CDR1 MNHEY and CDR2 SVGAGI come from the germline V gene. The germline V and J ends were trimmed by 2 bases and 4 bases, with 11 bases remaining between them. CDR3 protein: CASSYGTARYGYTF. The CDR3 DNA reads TGTGCCAGCAGTTACGGCACAGCTCGCTATGGCTACACCTTC.

The rearrangement links TRBV4-3 to TRBJ2-3, with 7 bases aligning to TRBD2. Germline-derived CDR1 and CDR2 are LGHNA and YSLEER. The CDR3 has 19 residues. V trimming: 0 bases; J trimming: 4 bases; junction bases outside the gene matches: 16. CDR3 sequence (DNA): TGCGCCAGCAGCCAAGATACCCCCGGCGGGAGATGGGGGGCAGATACGCAGTATTTT. Translation: CASSQDTPGGRWGADTQYF.

V gene TRBV6-5 combines with J gene TRBJ2-1; 14 nucleotides agree with TRBD2. V lost 1 base and J lost 7; bases outside the gene matches: 3. The germline CDR1 and CDR2 sequences are MNHEY and SVGAGI. The CDR3 runs to 16 residues. The DNA of the CDR3 is TGTGCCAGCAGTTACTACGGGACTAGCGGGAGAAATGAGCAGTTCTTC. Its protein is CASSYYGTSGRNEQFF.

This rearrangement joins TRBV5-4 to TRBJ1-1; D not certain. CDR1 and CDR2 from the germline V gene are SGHNT and YYREEE (reference sequence). This CDR3 is built from 15 residues. V lost 4 bases and J lost 0, with 13 bases in between. The CDR3 loop is CASSTSRNMNTEAFF. Written as DNA, the CDR3 is TGTGCCAGCAGCACAAGCAGGAACATGAACACTGAAGCTTTCTTT.

The J gene is TRBJ1-2, the V gene TRBV5-6, with D maybe TRBD1 (5 bases). The V gene lost 0 bases and the J gene lost 5 bases, with 8 bases spanning the gap. From germline, CDR1 is SGHDT and CDR2 YYEEEE. The CDR3 covers 13 residues. The CDR3 protein is CASSLAQEYGYTF. The CDR3, as DNA: TGTGCCAGCAGCTTGGCACAGGAGTATGGCTACACCTTC.